This TCR beta chain was recorded in a study of human versus mouse CDR3 diversity and MHC coevolution. General study findings and limits: Clonal inequality was lowest in most of the three human donors.

The data were produced by immunoSEQ multiplex PCR, yet TCRdb's version contains in-frame clones alone and is incomplete. The sample records tens of thousands of clones, around 94% being singletons. The CDR3 totals 18 residues. The V and J ends lost 3 bases and 0 bases, in that order; junction bases with no gene match: 13. Germline V lookup: CDR1 MGHDK, CDR2 SYGVNS. Notes on this clone: Its antigen is not known.

V gene TRBV25-1 combines with J gene TRBJ1-1, with 7 bases lining up with TRBD1. The sequenced material came from naive CD4+ T cells from blood. Stated subset: CD45RO-negative CD62L-positive naive CD4 T cells. This TCR derives from a person between 60 and 69 years old in good health. In DNA, the CDR3 is TGTGCCAGCAGTGAGGTGTGGGACAGATTGAGCATGAACACTGAAGCTTTCTTT. Translating it yields CASSEVWDRLSMNTEAFF.